These T cell receptor beta chains were read from a single sample in a study of neoadjuvant anti-PD-1 for oral cavity cancer. TCRdb's copy holds only in-frame clones and misses some; the assay was immunoSEQ multiplex PCR. The data contain tens of thousands of clones, approximately 26% of them singletons. This specimen consisted of tumor tissue, obtained after nivolumab (anti-PD-1) treatment. These receptors all stem from a person aged 35-79 years with oral cavity squamous cell carcinoma. Each CDR3 is given with its conserved first and last residue. D genes are given only for firm matches. For some rows the clone size is stated as once, few or many, or as a class when expanded; others skip it.

v_gene	abundance	j_gene	d_gene	CDR3nt	CDR3aa
TRBV7-2	NA	TRBJ2-1	NA	TGTGCCAGCAGCTTCTTATATGAGCAGTTCTTC	CASSFLYEQFF
TRBV23-1	many	TRBJ1-1	TRBD1	TGCGCCAGCAAGCCGGGACAGGGGCGCACTGAAGCTTTCTTT	CASKPGQGRTEAFF
TRBV30	few	TRBJ1-4	NA	TGTGCCTGGAGTATGGGGAATGGTGAAAAACTGTTTTTT	CAWSMGNGEKLFF
TRBV7-9	few	TRBJ2-2	NA	TGTGCCAGCAGCGCACGCAGGGTCGGGGAGCTGTTTTTT	CASSARRVGELFF
TRBV6-5	few	TRBJ2-1	TRBD2	TGTGCCAGCAACCTAGCGGGGGTAGGTTATGAGCAGTTCTTC	CASNLAGVGYEQFF
TRBV4-1	NA	TRBJ2-7	TRBD1	TGCGCCAGCAGCCCAGGGCTAGACAGGGTATCCTACGAGCAGTACTTC	CASSPGLDRVSYEQYF
TRBV7-9	few	TRBJ1-5	NA	TGTGCCAGCAGCTTAGGAGGAAAAAATCAGCCCCAGCATTTT	CASSLGGKNQPQHF
TRBV5-4	NA	TRBJ1-2	TRBD1	TGTGCCAGCAGCCTGGGACAGAGTTTATCCCTCTATGGCTACACCTTC	CASSLGQSLSLYGYTF
TRBV11-2	NA	TRBJ1-1	NA	TGTGCCAGCAGCATACTACAGTTGAACACTGAAGCTTTCTTT	CASSILQLNTEAFF
TRBV7-9	NA	TRBJ2-1	NA	TGTGCCAGCAGACACGGGGGTCGGTTCTCCCCAAAGCTCTTC	CASRHGGRFSPKLF
TRBV5-1	many	TRBJ2-7	TRBD1	TGCGCCAGCAGCTCGGTCCCATCGGGACAGGGGTTCAACGAGCAGTACTTC	CASSSVPSGQGFNEQYF
TRBV6-1	few	TRBJ2-7	NA	TGTGCCAGCAGTGAAGGTGGCAGAGAGCAGTACTTC	CASSEGGREQYF
TRBV7-9	NA	TRBJ1-2	NA	TGTGCCAGCCGGGGGGCGAATAACTATGGCTACACCTTC	CASRGANNYGYTF
TRBV4-2	NA	TRBJ1-1	NA	TGTGCCAGCAGCCAAGATTTGGTGACACACACTGAAGCTTTCTTT	CASSQDLVTHTEAFF
TRBV2	few	TRBJ1-2	TRBD1	TGTGCCAGCAAACCTGGCCGACAGGGGGCAGAGGGCTACACCTTC	CASKPGRQGAEGYTF
TRBV6-5	NA	TRBJ2-3	NA	TGTGCCAGCAGTCCCGGGATCACAGGGGATACGCAGTATTTT	CASSPGITGDTQYF
TRBV6-6	NA	TRBJ1-6	NA	TGTGCCAGCACAGAGGAGGGGGATATTTCACCCCTCCACTTT	CASTEEGDISPLHF
TRBV7-8	NA	TRBJ2-1	NA	TGTGCCAGCAGCTTAGGGCTGGCCTACAATGAGCAGTTCTTC	CASSLGLAYNEQFF
TRBV9	NA	TRBJ2-7	NA	TGTGCCAGCAGCGTAGGGCAGGTGAACGAGCAGTACTTC	CASSVGQVNEQYF
TRBV4-1	NA	TRBJ1-1	NA	TGCGCCAGCAGCCAAACGGGGGTCATGAACACTGAAGCTTTCTTT	CASSQTGVMNTEAFF
TRBV10-3	NA	TRBJ2-3	TRBD1	TGTGCCATCAGGCCCCGGGACAGGGCGAGCACAGATACGCAGTATTTT	CAIRPRDRASTDTQYF
TRBV6-5	NA	TRBJ2-7	NA	TGTGCCAGCAGTTCGTACTACGAGCAGTACTTC	CASSSYYEQYF
TRBV27	NA	TRBJ2-1	NA	TGTGCCAGCACCAACCGCGGCGGGGTAAGGGGGGAGCAGTTCTTC	CASTNRGGVRGEQFF
TRBV5-1	NA	TRBJ1-4	NA	TGCGCCAGCAGCCCCGACAGTACTAATGAAAAACTGTTTTTT	CASSPDSTNEKLFF
TRBV7-3	NA	TRBJ1-2	NA	TGTGCCAGCAGCCGACGAGGGACGGAGTCTCTTAACTATGGCTACACCTTC	CASSRRGTESLNYGYTF
TRBV5-4	few	TRBJ1-4	NA	TGTGCCAGCAGCTTGGAGGCGGTCCCGGGAAAACTGTTTTTT	CASSLEAVPGKLFF
TRBV20-1	NA	TRBJ1-2	NA	TGCAGTGCAACCCAGGGGCTGGGCTACACCTTC	CSATQGLGYTF
TRBV29-1	many	TRBJ2-7	NA	TGCAGCGTTGAAAGGGGGTTGCACGAGCAGTACTTC	CSVERGLHEQYF
TRBV15	many	TRBJ1-2	NA	TGTGCCACCAGCAGAGGAGACAGACCCTATGGCTACACCTTC	CATSRGDRPYGYTF
TRBV7-8	many	TRBJ1-5	TRBD1	TGTGCCAGCAGCTTGACAGGGGGCAATCAGCCCCAGCATTTT	CASSLTGGNQPQHF
TRBV10-1	few	TRBJ2-1	TRBD2	TGCGCCAGCTCACCTAGCGGGAGTACAGGAGAGCAGTTCTTC	CASSPSGSTGEQFF
TRBV4-1	NA	TRBJ2-6	NA	TGCGCCAGCAGCCAAGGACAACGTGGGGCTGGGGCCAACGTCCTGACTTTC	CASSQGQRGAGANVLTF
TRBV7-8	NA	TRBJ1-1	TRBD1	TGTGCCAGCAGCCCTAGGACAGGGGGTACCACTGAAGCTTTCTTT	CASSPRTGGTTEAFF
TRBV2	NA	TRBJ2-5	NA	TGTGCCGATGCCGGGGCCGAGGGGGAGACCCAGTACTTC	CADAGAEGETQYF
TRBV19	NA	TRBJ1-1	TRBD1	TGTGCCAGTAGGGCACAGGGGAAGACTGAAGCTTTCTTT	CASRAQGKTEAFF
TRBV19	few	TRBJ1-5	NA	TGTGCCAGTAGTATAGAGGTTCAGCCCCAGCATTTT	CASSIEVQPQHF
TRBV27	many	TRBJ2-7	TRBD1	TGTGCCAGCAGGACAGGGGGACACCCCTACGAGCAGTACTTC	CASRTGGHPYEQYF
TRBV28	few	TRBJ1-5	NA	TGTGCCAGCAGTCAAGAGTCAAGGAGGCCCCAGCATTTT	CASSQESRRPQHF
TRBV28	NA	TRBJ1-5	NA	TGTGCCAGCAGTTTACGGGGTTTCGGCAATCAGCCCCAGCATTTT	CASSLRGFGNQPQHF
TRBV7-9	NA	TRBJ2-3	NA	TGTGCCAGCATTCCGTCCAGTGTGTTCTTCACAGATACGCAGTATTTT	CASIPSSVFFTDTQYF
TRBV28	NA	TRBJ2-1	NA	TGTGCCAGCAGCTACGGGACTCTCCCCCACAATGAGCAGTTCTTC	CASSYGTLPHNEQFF
TRBV9	few	TRBJ1-5	TRBD1	TGTGCCAGCAGCCCGACAGGGGGCAATCAGCCCCAGCATTTT	CASSPTGGNQPQHF
TRBV7-9	once	TRBJ1-1	TRBD1	TGTGCCAGCAGCCAGGGACAGGTTAACACTGAAGCTTTCTTT	CASSQGQVNTEAFF
TRBV18	few	TRBJ1-5	TRBD1	TGTGCCAGCTCCCAGGGGGGGTTGAGCAATCAGCCCCAGCATTTT	CASSQGGLSNQPQHF
TRBV7-3	few	TRBJ2-1	NA	TGTGCCAGCAGCCCACAACAGGGATCTGAGCAGTTCTTC	CASSPQQGSEQFF
TRBV5-4	few	TRBJ1-6	TRBD1	TGTGCCAGCAGCTCGACAGGGAATTCACCCCTCCACTTT	CASSSTGNSPLHF
TRBV4-1	few	TRBJ2-7	TRBD1	TGCGCCAGCAGCCTCAGGCGTTACAGGGGCGAGCAGTACTTC	CASSLRRYRGEQYF
TRBV7-2	few	TRBJ1-1	NA	TGTGCCAGCAGCTTATCACCATCAGGGACTGAAGCTTTCTTT	CASSLSPSGTEAFF
TRBV7-6	NA	TRBJ2-7	TRBD2	TGTGCCAGCAGCTTAGGATGGGCAGCGGGACCCTACGAGCAGTACTTC	CASSLGWAAGPYEQYF
TRBV5-6	NA	TRBJ2-7	TRBD2	TGTGCCAGCAGCTGGCGGGAGAGCGAGCAGTACTTC	CASSWRESEQYF
TRBV11-2	few	TRBJ2-3	NA	TGTGCCAGCAGGCCCCCCTCGGGTTTCGATACGCAGTATTTT	CASRPPSGFDTQYF
TRBV5-6	NA	TRBJ2-7	NA	TGTGCCAGCAGCTTGCGAGGGCCCTACGAGCAGTACTTC	CASSLRGPYEQYF
TRBV7-2	once	TRBJ1-5	TRBD1	TGTGCCAGCAGCCGAGGGACAGGGGGTTATCAGCCCCAGCATTTT	CASSRGTGGYQPQHF
TRBV19	NA	TRBJ2-7	NA	TGTGCCAGTAGTATGGACCGGTGGGCCTACGAGCAGTACTTC	CASSMDRWAYEQYF
TRBV5-4	many	TRBJ2-3	NA	TGTGCCAGCAGCTTGGCGGGGCAGGGTTTCAGGGGTACGCAGTATTTT	CASSLAGQGFRGTQYF
TRBV2	NA	TRBJ1-3	NA	TGTGCCAGCAGCTTGGGCCGCCCCCAACCTGGAAACACCATATATTTT	CASSLGRPQPGNTIYF
TRBV28	few	TRBJ1-2	TRBD1	TGTGCCAGCAGTTTGGGGCAGGGGGCGTTGGGGTATGGCTACACCTTC	CASSLGQGALGYGYTF
TRBV19	NA	TRBJ2-1	NA	TGTGCCAGTAGTCCGATATCCACCTACAATGAGCAGTTCTTC	CASSPISTYNEQFF
TRBV7-2	NA	TRBJ2-7	NA	TGTGCCAGCAGCTTAGGAGGCAGATCCTACGAGCAGTACTTC	CASSLGGRSYEQYF